This T cell receptor (beta chain) was recovered during a study of T cells in Graves' hyperthyroidism and ophthalmopathy. Study findings and constraints: Ophthalmopathy was identified by the model a median around 6.3 months ahead of onset. Stable hyperthyroidism was told apart from ophthalmopathy by a model built on 13 V-J features.

Stability of Graves' hyperthyroidism was defined as absent ophthalmopathy progression within 18 months. About 9.4 ml fresh peripheral blood yielded the PBMCs. The source material, RNA transcripts, was used to amplify TCR beta CDR3 regions. The TCR CDR3 first-round RT-PCR relied on the HTBI primer set. Via MiXCR, TCRdb re-called the multiplex PCR reads, giving one row per CDR3 protein. Here the sample spans about 420,000 distinct CDR3 sequences, approximately 14% being singletons. This clonotype was counted ten times or more. Its antigen is still unknown. Germline assignment: CDR1 DFQATT and CDR2 SNEGSKA (reference sequence). V was trimmed by 2 bases and J by 4 bases, leaving 11 bases between them. The CDR3 is made up of 13 amino acids.

The origin of this receptor is a young woman with Graves' hyperthyroidism. Sequencing was done on a sample of blood. The V call is TRBV20-1, the J call TRBJ2-5; no reliable D call. The CDR3 is CSARSPIRETQYF. DNA for the CDR3: TGCAGTGCTAGATCCCCCATAAGAGAGACCCAGTACTTC.